Reported below is one TCR beta chain. The record originates from a study of cytomegalovirus exposure and HLA in healthy donors. Study at large: Sequencing of some 190 million T cells in an earlier analysis found 100 million to 140 million unique TCR beta sequences.

V gave up 1 base and J gave up 3 bases, with 21 bases separating them. In germline, CDR1 is SGHAT, CDR2 FQNNGV. The CDR3 contains 19 residues. PCR employed 60 Vbeta and 13 Jbeta primers. Using immunoSEQ multiplex PCR, the repertoire was profiled, and TCRdb retains in-frame clones only, with some absent. The data show some 170,000 clones, 80% seen once. Sequencing was performed on PBMCs. This chain joins TRBV11-2 and TRBJ2-2; possible D gene TRBD1, 5 bases. The sequence came from a man younger than 30 in good health and CMV-seropositive. The CDR3 here is CASSLGVILGRAYTGELFF. The DNA of the CDR3 is TGTGCCAGCAGCTTAGGGGTGATATTGGGCAGGGCCTACACCGGGGAGCTGTTTTTT.